This T cell receptor (beta chain) appears in the sequencing data of a study of cytomegalovirus exposure and HLA in healthy donors (TCRdb year 2017). With regard to the full study: A later analysis indicated that the 90 to 150 validation repertoires were generated on the platform also employed for the 650 to 850 repertoires of the first cohort. The aim of the study was to test whether cataloging public T cell receptors could identify signatures of past pathogen exposure. In addition to the first cohort of 666 subjects, a separate validation cohort of 100 to 150 different subjects was used. The study combined high-throughput TCR immunosequencing, statistical association of individual TCRs with disease status, and machine learning to predict cytomegalovirus infection status.

Separate from the approximately 690-subject first cohort, the validation cohort of about 110 subjects was the group to which the donors belonged. V is pared back by 6 bases and J by 4 bases, with 18 bases lying between the germline termini. CDR1 SQVTM and CDR2 ANQGSEA were looked up in the germline V gene. Its CDR3 holds 14 amino acids, cysteine through phenylalanine. Only the CDR3 region is kept as DNA, spanning 42 bases read in frame from base 1. Receptors were amplified or captured by the immunoSEQ multiplex PCR assay. The study's own analysis went as follows. A statistical classification framework was built to diagnose cytomegalovirus status from the catalog of TCR beta chain sequences. In its TCRdb copy, this immuneACCESS table keeps in-frame sequences only and misses some clones. Where compared with another copy, unresolved V genes explain less than half of these, and the others have no known cause. From that table come the V and J calls and clone size; the DNA was used to work out D and trimming. In all, the sample holds 250,000 to 300,000 clones, and approximately 83% of those were seen once. The ten top clones hold around 1% of the sample.

What the work shows at the level of the full study, not this receptor alone: All 120 or so repertoires were used to score co-occurrence in the validation cohort in a later analysis, because that analysis had no HLA typing for the cohort. Three of the identified cytomegalovirus-associated TCR beta chains were confirmed in vitro to be specific for cytomegalovirus antigens. The authors suggested that the approach could potentially be generalized to other disease states and immunological phenotypes. The study listed 164 TCR beta chains as associated with cytomegalovirus. In a later analysis, TCRs clustered in the first cohort were found to also tend to co-occur in the roughly 120 validation repertoires, with 85% to 95% of cluster scores above 0. The classifier was reported to diagnose cytomegalovirus status with high specificity and sensitivity in both the original and validation cohorts. Across donors, most TCR sequences were observed very rarely, whereas some public TCRs were present in many individuals.

In regard to this clone: Its antigen remains unidentified. It has no much larger one-base neighbor in the sample; base qualities were not kept.

The sample comprised PBMCs. This TCR was sampled from a woman aged 18 to 35 in good health and CMV-seronegative. The chain is made from TRBV29-1 and TRBJ1-1, with a tentative D gene TRBD1 over 6 matching bases. The encoded CDR3 is CSVERKGVSTEAFF. The sequenced DNA: TGCAGCGTAGAAAGGAAGGGGGTCAGCACTGAAGCTTTCTTT.